This is a list of T cell receptor beta chains from one sample in a study of shared clonotypes between healthy human individuals. Sequenced by immunoSEQ multiplex PCR; TCRdb stores in-frame clones only, minus some. Seen here are 2,500,000 or so clones, over 85% observed once, and the top ten hold around 0.14%. Sequenced sample: naive CD4+ T cells sorted from blood. The receptors were sampled from a young man in good health. Each CDR3 is given with its conserved first and last residue. Fields, in order: V gene, D gene, J gene, clone size, CDR3 DNA, CDR3 protein. A D gene is named only where the DNA matches it firmly. The listing skips clone size in some rows; elsewhere it reads once, few, many or a size class.

>TRBV10-2|TRBD1|TRBJ1-2|NA
TGCGCCAGCAGTGAACAGGGGGGTGGTTATGGCTACACCTTC
CASSEQGGGYGYTF
>TRBV4-2|NA|TRBJ1-3|NA
TGTGCCAGCAGCCAAGAGGAGTTCGGGGGAGGAAACACCATATATTTT
CASSQEEFGGGNTIYF
>TRBV2|TRBD1|TRBJ2-7|few
TGTGCCAGCAGTTACAGGGGGGTCTACGAGCAGTACTTC
CASSYRGVYEQYF
>TRBV19|NA|TRBJ1-2|NA
TGTGCCAGTAGTAGGCAGGGCCTCTATGGCTACACCTTC
CASSRQGLYGYTF
>TRBV18|NA|TRBJ2-7|once
TGTGCCAGCTCACCACTTTCGGGGACCAACGAGCAGTACTTC
CASSPLSGTNEQYF
>TRBV5-1|NA|TRBJ1-5|NA
TGCGCCAGCAGCTTGGCCACGGTTTGCCAGCCCCAGCATTTT
CASSLATVCQPQHF
>TRBV6-6|TRBD1|TRBJ1-1|NA
TGTGCCAGCAGTCGAGGACAGGGGGCGTCGGCAGCTTTCTTT
CASSRGQGASAAFF
>TRBV4-1|NA|TRBJ1-3|NA
TGCGCCAGCAGCCAAGGGTATGGCGGGCAAGGAAACACCATATATTTT
CASSQGYGGQGNTIYF
>TRBV27|TRBD2|TRBJ2-2|NA
TGTGCCAGCAGTTTCGGGAGGTCCGGGGAGCTGTTTTTT
CASSFGRSGELFF
>TRBV2|TRBD2|TRBJ2-4|NA
TGTGCCAGCAGTAATAGCGGGCTAGCCAAAAACATTCAGTACTTC
CASSNSGLAKNIQYF
>TRBV11-2|TRBD1|TRBJ1-1|NA
TGTGCCAGCAGCATCCCGGGACAGCTTAATTCCACTGAAGCTTTCTTT
CASSIPGQLNSTEAFF
>TRBV9|NA|TRBJ1-1|few
TGTGCCAGCACCCCCAGAGGAGGGGTCACTGAAGCTTTCTTT
CASTPRGGVTEAFF
>TRBV6-5|NA|TRBJ1-2|NA
TGTGCCAGCACCCGGGACCCTCTTAACTATGGCTACACCTTC
CASTRDPLNYGYTF
>TRBV5-1|NA|TRBJ1-1|once
TGCGCCAGCAGGAGAGGCTACCAGGCGAACACTGAAGCTTTCTTT
CASRRGYQANTEAFF
>TRBV19|TRBD1|TRBJ1-4|NA
TGTGCCAGTAGGCAGGGGGCAACTAATGAAAAACTGTTTTTT
CASRQGATNEKLFF
>TRBV18|NA|TRBJ2-5|few
TGTGCCAGCTCACCGGGCAGGCAAGAGACCCAGTACTTC
CASSPGRQETQYF
>TRBV5-1|TRBD1|TRBJ1-1|few
TGCGCCAGCAGCTTAACAGGGGCGGTAGGCACTGAAGCTTTCTTT
CASSLTGAVGTEAFF
>TRBV6-6|NA|TRBJ2-7|NA
TGTGCCAGCAGTTACAACAACGAGCAGTACTTC
CASSYNNEQYF
>TRBV6-5|NA|TRBJ1-5|few
TGTGCCAGCAGTCGTGGGGGGAGCAATCAGCCCCAGCATTTT
CASSRGGSNQPQHF
>TRBV5-1|TRBD2|TRBJ2-2|NA
TGCGCCAGCAGGTTCGGGGGGACGAACACCGGGGAGCTGTTTTTT
CASRFGGTNTGELFF
>TRBV27|NA|TRBJ2-7|NA
TGTGCCAGCAGTTTAGGTCTGGGGGGCGGCTACGAGCAGTACTTC
CASSLGLGGGYEQYF
>TRBV15|TRBD1|TRBJ2-3|NA
TGTGCCACCAGCAGAGCCGGACAGGGGGCCAAAGATACGCAGTATTTT
CATSRAGQGAKDTQYF
>TRBV5-6|NA|TRBJ2-1|once
TGTGCCAGCAGCCTTGGAGGACTCCATAGCTCCTACAATGAGCAGTTCTTC
CASSLGGLHSSYNEQFF
>TRBV5-1|TRBD1|TRBJ1-6|NA
TGCGCCAGCAACCCCTCTCCGGGACAGGGCGTACCCCTCCACTTT
CASNPSPGQGVPLHF
>TRBV6-1|TRBD2|TRBJ2-2|NA
TGTGCCAGCCTAGCGGGATTGAACACCGGGGAGCTGTTTTTT
CASLAGLNTGELFF
>TRBV19|NA|TRBJ1-5|NA
TGTGCCAGTCGAAACTTACTCGGGCCCCAGCATTTT
CASRNLLGPQHF
>TRBV19|TRBD1|TRBJ2-2|NA
TGTGCCAGTAAAGGGACAGGGTATTTCCTCAAGGACACCGGGGAGCTGTTTTTT
CASKGTGYFLKDTGELFF
>TRBV2|TRBD1|TRBJ2-5|NA
TGTGCCAGCAGCGACAGGGTAGAGACCCAGTACTTC
CASSDRVETQYF
>TRBV5-4|NA|TRBJ1-1|NA
TGTGCCAGCAGCTTGGATCTATTGGGCCACGGAACTGAAGCTTTCTTT
CASSLDLLGHGTEAFF
>TRBV28|NA|TRBJ1-2|NA
TGTGCCAGCAGTTTAGTGGGGTATGGCTACACCTTC
CASSLVGYGYTF
>TRBV27|NA|TRBJ1-6|NA
TGTGCCAGCAGTTTAACCCCGGTATCCCGGGGATTACGACCCTATAATTCACCCCTCCACTTT
CASSLTPVSRGLRPYNSPLHF
>TRBV2|TRBD1|TRBJ1-2|NA
TGTGCCAGCAGTTTGACAGGGACTAACTATGGCTACACCTTC
CASSLTGTNYGYTF
>TRBV23-1|TRBD2|TRBJ2-7|NA
TGCGCCAGCAGCAGGGGGCCGACTAGCGGGCGGCTCGAGCAGTACTTC
CASSRGPTSGRLEQYF
>TRBV6-4|TRBD1|TRBJ2-7|NA
TGTGCCAGCAGCCGGGACAGGGGATACGAGCAGTACTTC
CASSRDRGYEQYF
>TRBV2|TRBD2|TRBJ2-2|once
TGTGCCAGCAAAGACTCGGCACTAGCGGGGTTTTATCACACCGGGGAGCTGTTTTTT
CASKDSALAGFYHTGELFF
>TRBV6-5|NA|TRBJ1-1|NA
TGTGCCAGCAGCGGGGTCGGTACTGAAGCTTTCTTT
CASSGVGTEAFF
>TRBV7-2|NA|TRBJ1-5|NA
TGTGCCAGCAGCTTAGTGAGCGGCAGGGGAAGCAATCAGCCCCAGCATTTT
CASSLVSGRGSNQPQHF
>TRBV7-7|NA|TRBJ2-5|once
TGTGCTAGCAGCTTAAGACTAGGTGGCCGAGAGACCCAGTACTTC
CASSLRLGGRETQYF
>TRBV6-5|NA|TRBJ1-1|few
TGTGCCAGCTCTCGGGGAACTGAAGCTTTCTTT
CASSRGTEAFF
>TRBV10-3|TRBD1|TRBJ1-2|once
TGTGCCATCAGTGAGTCGGCCTCGGACAGGGTTAATGGCTACACCTTC
CAISESASDRVNGYTF
>TRBV5-8|TRBD1|TRBJ1-5|NA
TGTGCCAGCAGCCCGACGACAGGGGGAAATCAGCCCCAGCATTTT
CASSPTTGGNQPQHF
>TRBV25-1|NA|TRBJ1-2|NA
TGTGCCAGCAGTGAAAGGGACGGAATTTATGGCTACACCTTC
CASSERDGIYGYTF
>TRBV2|NA|TRBJ2-5|NA
TGTGCCAGTCGTATGGAAGAGACCCAGTACTTC
CASRMEETQYF
>TRBV5-6|NA|TRBJ2-1|NA
TGTGCCAGCAGCGCTAATCTAGCGTTTAGCTCCTACAATGAGCAGTTCTTC
CASSANLAFSSYNEQFF
>TRBV5-1|NA|TRBJ2-3|NA
TGCGCCAGCAGCTTGGGGCGGGATCAGAGCACAGATACGCAGTATTTT
CASSLGRDQSTDTQYF
>TRBV6-1|TRBD2|TRBJ2-1|NA
TGTGCCAGCAGTGGAGCGGGGGGCCCCTACAATGAGCAGTTCTTC
CASSGAGGPYNEQFF
>TRBV7-3|TRBD1|TRBJ2-2|NA
TGTGCCAGCAGCTCACAGGGGATCGGGGAGCTGTTTTTT
CASSSQGIGELFF
>TRBV28|NA|TRBJ1-4|NA
TGTGCCAGCAGTACGAACAGGGCGGGTAATGAAAAACTGTTTTTT
CASSTNRAGNEKLFF
>TRBV6-6|NA|TRBJ1-4|NA
TGTGCCAGCAGTTACAGGGGCGTTAATGAAAAACTGTTTTTT
CASSYRGVNEKLFF
>TRBV5-5|NA|TRBJ1-4|NA
TGTGCCAGCAGCTTGCAGGGTACGGCTGAAAAACTGTTTTTT
CASSLQGTAEKLFF
>TRBV5-1|NA|TRBJ1-5|NA
TGCGCCAGCAGCTTCGGCGGGAATCAGCCCCAGCATTTT
CASSFGGNQPQHF
>TRBV5-4|TRBD2|TRBJ2-5|NA
TGTGCCAGCAGCTTAGGACTAGCCGCACAAGAGACCCAGTACTTC
CASSLGLAAQETQYF
>TRBV10-3|TRBD1|TRBJ1-5|NA
TGTGCCATCAGTGCACAGGGGATCGATCAGCCCCAGCATTTT
CAISAQGIDQPQHF